The rows below give T cell receptor beta chains drawn from one sample of a study of cytomegalovirus exposure and HLA in healthy donors. Assay used: immunoSEQ multiplex PCR; TCRdb lists only in-frame clones, some missing. The top ten clones hold about 6.4% of a sample with around 230,000 clones, roughly 82% of them seen once. Sequenced material: PBMCs. The receptor set was obtained from a man aged 40-49 years in good health and CMV-seropositive. Both conserved end residues are part of each CDR3. The D gene is left open where the match is weak. The size of a clone is reported for some rows only, either as once, few or many, or as a class for expanded clones.

d_call: NA
clone_size: NA
v_call: TRBV7-6
j_call: TRBJ1-2
cdr3_aa: CASSSRRQGNGYTF
cdr3_nt: TGTGCCAGCAGCTCCCGCAGGCAGGGGAATGGCTACACCTTC

d_call: NA
clone_size: NA
v_call: TRBV19
j_call: TRBJ2-7
cdr3_aa: CASSIGTGRYEQYF
cdr3_nt: TGTGCCAGTAGTATAGGAACGGGGAGGTACGAGCAGTACTTC

d_call: NA
clone_size: NA
v_call: TRBV7-2
j_call: TRBJ2-1
cdr3_aa: CASSLGGLASLHEQFF
cdr3_nt: TGTGCCAGCAGCTTGGGGGGGCTAGCGAGTCTCCATGAGCAGTTCTTC

d_call: TRBD1
clone_size: NA
v_call: TRBV6-5
j_call: TRBJ2-7
cdr3_aa: CASRTGEYEQYF
cdr3_nt: TGTGCCAGCAGGACAGGGGAGTACGAGCAGTACTTC

d_call: NA
clone_size: NA
v_call: TRBV5-1
j_call: TRBJ2-4
cdr3_aa: CASSLDLATYIQYF
cdr3_nt: TGCGCCAGCAGCTTGGATCTAGCGACCTACATTCAGTACTTC

d_call: NA
clone_size: NA
v_call: TRBV6-5
j_call: TRBJ2-5
cdr3_aa: CASSYSGRPQETQYF
cdr3_nt: TGTGCCAGCAGTTACTCCGGGAGACCACAAGAGACCCAGTACTTC

d_call: TRBD1
clone_size: NA
v_call: TRBV14
j_call: TRBJ1-1
cdr3_aa: CASSQLTGANTEAFF
cdr3_nt: TGTGCCAGCAGCCAACTGACAGGGGCGAACACTGAAGCTTTCTTT

d_call: TRBD1
clone_size: NA
v_call: TRBV19
j_call: TRBJ1-2
cdr3_aa: CASSTGQEIYGYTF
cdr3_nt: TGTGCCAGTAGTACGGGACAGGAGATCTATGGCTACACCTTC

d_call: TRBD2
clone_size: once
v_call: TRBV4-1
j_call: TRBJ2-1
cdr3_aa: CASSQDRGDYNEQFF
cdr3_nt: TGCGCCAGCAGCCAAGATCGGGGGGACTACAATGAGCAGTTCTTC

d_call: NA
clone_size: few
v_call: TRBV6-1
j_call: TRBJ2-5
cdr3_aa: CASSESWTEGQETQYF
cdr3_nt: TGTGCCAGCAGTGAAAGTTGGACGGAGGGGCAAGAGACCCAGTACTTC

d_call: TRBD1
clone_size: NA
v_call: TRBV6-1
j_call: TRBJ1-4
cdr3_aa: CASSLGTGREKLFF
cdr3_nt: TGTGCCAGCAGCCTAGGGACAGGGAGGGAAAAACTGTTTTTT

d_call: NA
clone_size: once
v_call: TRBV9
j_call: TRBJ1-4
cdr3_aa: CASSVGPLTEKLFF
cdr3_nt: TGTGCCAGCAGCGTAGGGCCCCTTACCGAAAAACTGTTTTTT

d_call: NA
clone_size: NA
v_call: TRBV4-1
j_call: TRBJ2-2
cdr3_aa: CASSQFVAGTNTGELFF
cdr3_nt: TGCGCCAGCAGCCAATTCGTCGCAGGGACGAACACCGGGGAGCTGTTTTTT

d_call: NA
clone_size: NA
v_call: TRBV19
j_call: TRBJ2-1
cdr3_aa: CASTDPNLRYEQFF
cdr3_nt: TGTGCCAGTACCGATCCTAACCTGAGGTATGAGCAGTTCTTC

d_call: TRBD1
clone_size: few
v_call: TRBV7-8
j_call: TRBJ1-1
cdr3_aa: CASSSRDSLNTEAFF
cdr3_nt: TGTGCCAGCAGCTCTAGGGACAGTTTGAACACTGAAGCTTTCTTT

d_call: TRBD2
clone_size: NA
v_call: TRBV11-3
j_call: TRBJ2-3
cdr3_aa: CASRSLAGGPGDTQYF
cdr3_nt: TGTGCCAGCAGGTCTCTAGCGGGAGGGCCTGGAGATACGCAGTATTTT

d_call: NA
clone_size: NA
v_call: TRBV6-1
j_call: TRBJ2-1
cdr3_aa: CASSENSPAYNEQFF
cdr3_nt: TGTGCCAGCAGTGAAAATTCTCCCGCCTACAATGAGCAGTTCTTC

d_call: TRBD2
clone_size: NA
v_call: TRBV4-2
j_call: TRBJ2-7
cdr3_aa: CASSQVGGLAATYEQYF
cdr3_nt: TGTGCCAGCAGCCAAGTTGGTGGACTAGCGGCCACCTACGAGCAGTACTTC

d_call: NA
clone_size: NA
v_call: TRBV19
j_call: TRBJ1-1
cdr3_aa: CASSPRPGNTEAFF
cdr3_nt: TGTGCCAGTAGTCCTCGACCGGGGAACACTGAAGCTTTCTTT

d_call: TRBD2
clone_size: NA
v_call: TRBV30
j_call: TRBJ2-7
cdr3_aa: CAWRGTSGTYEQYF
cdr3_nt: TGTGCCTGGAGGGGGACTAGCGGGACTTACGAGCAGTACTTC

d_call: NA
clone_size: NA
v_call: TRBV7-9
j_call: TRBJ1-1
cdr3_aa: CASSPHGGTEAFF
cdr3_nt: TGTGCCAGCAGCCCCCACGGGGGCACTGAAGCTTTCTTT

d_call: TRBD2
clone_size: NA
v_call: TRBV13
j_call: TRBJ2-1
cdr3_aa: CASIPREQREGNEQFF
cdr3_nt: TGTGCCAGCATCCCCCGCGAGCAGCGGGAGGGCAATGAGCAGTTCTTC

d_call: NA
clone_size: NA
v_call: TRBV9
j_call: TRBJ1-2
cdr3_aa: CASSVGGHENYGYTF
cdr3_nt: TGTGCCAGCAGCGTAGGGGGACACGAAAACTATGGCTACACCTTC

d_call: TRBD1
clone_size: NA
v_call: TRBV30
j_call: TRBJ1-2
cdr3_aa: CAWTRTGANGYTF
cdr3_nt: TGTGCCTGGACCCGGACAGGGGCTAATGGCTACACCTTC

d_call: NA
clone_size: NA
v_call: TRBV19
j_call: TRBJ1-1
cdr3_aa: CASSYFGGTDTEAFF
cdr3_nt: TGTGCCAGTAGTTATTTTGGGGGCACGGACACTGAAGCTTTCTTT

d_call: TRBD2
clone_size: once
v_call: TRBV9
j_call: TRBJ2-3
cdr3_aa: CASSVAYVAGGPSTLDTQYF
cdr3_nt: TGTGCCAGCAGCGTAGCTTATGTAGCGGGAGGGCCCTCAACCTTAGATACGCAGTATTTT

d_call: TRBD1
clone_size: NA
v_call: TRBV19
j_call: TRBJ1-2
cdr3_aa: CASSIGTGFGYTF
cdr3_nt: TGTGCCAGTAGTATCGGGACAGGGTTTGGCTACACCTTC

d_call: TRBD2
clone_size: NA
v_call: TRBV2
j_call: TRBJ2-5
cdr3_aa: CASSSSGTGEGETQYF
cdr3_nt: TGTGCCAGCAGTTCCTCCGGGACTGGGGAGGGGGAGACCCAGTACTTC

d_call: NA
clone_size: NA
v_call: TRBV6-1
j_call: TRBJ1-2
cdr3_aa: CATRDTLNYGYTF
cdr3_nt: TGTGCCACCAGGGACACCCTGAACTATGGCTACACCTTC

d_call: NA
clone_size: NA
v_call: TRBV30
j_call: TRBJ1-6
cdr3_aa: CAWSVRGIGYNSPLHF
cdr3_nt: TGTGCCTGGAGTGTAAGGGGGATCGGGTATAATTCACCCCTCCACTTT

d_call: NA
clone_size: few
v_call: TRBV10-1
j_call: TRBJ2-1
cdr3_aa: CASSADSYNEQFF
cdr3_nt: TGCGCCAGCAGCGCGGACAGCTACAATGAGCAGTTCTTC

d_call: NA
clone_size: NA
v_call: TRBV2
j_call: TRBJ2-6
cdr3_aa: CASKHGASGANVLTF
cdr3_nt: TGTGCCAGCAAACACGGAGCCTCTGGGGCCAACGTCCTGACTTTC

d_call: TRBD2
clone_size: NA
v_call: TRBV5-4
j_call: TRBJ2-3
cdr3_aa: CASSPPTSGRGTDTQYF
cdr3_nt: TGTGCCAGCAGCCCACCGACTAGCGGGAGGGGCACAGATACGCAGTATTTT

d_call: TRBD1
clone_size: NA
v_call: TRBV15
j_call: TRBJ2-1
cdr3_aa: CATSREGGHEQFF
cdr3_nt: TGTGCCACCAGCAGAGAAGGGGGCCATGAGCAGTTCTTC

d_call: NA
clone_size: few
v_call: TRBV4-2
j_call: TRBJ2-1
cdr3_aa: CASSQGIPSSYNEQFF
cdr3_nt: TGTGCCAGCAGCCAAGGTATCCCTAGCTCCTACAATGAGCAGTTCTTC

d_call: TRBD1
clone_size: few
v_call: TRBV25-1
j_call: TRBJ1-5
cdr3_aa: CASSEYTGETHQPQHF
cdr3_nt: TGTGCCAGCAGTGAATATACAGGGGAGACCCATCAGCCCCAGCATTTT

d_call: TRBD1
clone_size: NA
v_call: TRBV27
j_call: TRBJ2-7
cdr3_aa: CAIQGGHEQYF
cdr3_nt: TGTGCCATACAGGGGGGCCACGAGCAGTACTTC

d_call: TRBD1
clone_size: NA
v_call: TRBV7-2
j_call: TRBJ1-1
cdr3_aa: CASSWTGLAEAFF
cdr3_nt: TGTGCCAGCAGCTGGACAGGCCTGGCTGAAGCTTTCTTT

d_call: NA
clone_size: once
v_call: TRBV19
j_call: TRBJ1-1
cdr3_aa: CASSPEHTEAFF
cdr3_nt: TGTGCCAGTTCACCCGAGCACACTGAAGCTTTCTTT

d_call: TRBD1
clone_size: NA
v_call: TRBV4-1
j_call: TRBJ2-5
cdr3_aa: CASSQDDRGIQETQYF
cdr3_nt: TGCGCCAGCAGCCAGGACGACAGGGGGATTCAAGAGACCCAGTACTTC

d_call: TRBD1
clone_size: NA
v_call: TRBV29-1
j_call: TRBJ1-1
cdr3_aa: CSDRQGVRTEAFF
cdr3_nt: TGCAGCGACCGACAGGGGGTCCGCACTGAAGCTTTCTTT

d_call: TRBD1
clone_size: NA
v_call: TRBV6-5
j_call: TRBJ1-2
cdr3_aa: CASGAGTGRYGYTF
cdr3_nt: TGTGCCAGCGGAGCCGGGACAGGGCGGTATGGCTACACCTTC

d_call: NA
clone_size: NA
v_call: TRBV19
j_call: TRBJ2-1
cdr3_aa: CASSMERSYNEQFF
cdr3_nt: TGTGCCAGTAGTATGGAGCGCTCCTACAATGAGCAGTTCTTC

d_call: TRBD2
clone_size: NA
v_call: TRBV9
j_call: TRBJ2-1
cdr3_aa: CASSVGGLAGGRGEQFF
cdr3_nt: TGTGCCAGCAGCGTAGGGGGACTAGCGGGGGGAAGGGGTGAGCAGTTCTTC

d_call: NA
clone_size: NA
v_call: TRBV5-6
j_call: TRBJ2-3
cdr3_aa: CASSLDQVPDTQYF
cdr3_nt: TGTGCCAGCAGCTTGGATCAGGTGCCAGATACGCAGTATTTT

d_call: TRBD2
clone_size: once
v_call: TRBV5-4
j_call: TRBJ2-1
cdr3_aa: CASSLRLAAYNEQFF
cdr3_nt: TGTGCCAGCAGCTTGCGACTAGCGGCTTACAATGAGCAGTTCTTC

d_call: TRBD1
clone_size: NA
v_call: TRBV19
j_call: TRBJ1-2
cdr3_aa: CASRGDSANYGYTF
cdr3_nt: TGTGCCAGTAGAGGGGACAGCGCTAACTATGGCTACACCTTC

d_call: NA
clone_size: few
v_call: TRBV5-1
j_call: TRBJ1-2
cdr3_aa: CASRIQDDYGYTF
cdr3_nt: TGCGCCAGCAGGATACAGGACGACTATGGCTACACCTTC

d_call: NA
clone_size: once
v_call: TRBV7-3
j_call: TRBJ2-2
cdr3_aa: CASSLTGGTGELFF
cdr3_nt: TGTGCCAGCAGCCTGACAGGCGGCACCGGGGAGCTGTTTTTT

d_call: TRBD2
clone_size: NA
v_call: TRBV7-8
j_call: TRBJ2-3
cdr3_aa: CASSLVSPGTSGRRSTDTQYF
cdr3_nt: TGTGCCAGCAGCTTAGTCAGTCCAGGGACTAGCGGGAGGCGAAGCACAGATACGCAGTATTTT

d_call: TRBD2
clone_size: NA
v_call: TRBV27
j_call: TRBJ2-1
cdr3_aa: CASTLSGTSGTNEQFF
cdr3_nt: TGTGCCAGCACCCTATCGGGGACTAGCGGGACCAATGAGCAGTTCTTC

d_call: NA
clone_size: NA
v_call: TRBV14
j_call: TRBJ2-2
cdr3_aa: CASSQGLGEVNTGELFF
cdr3_nt: TGTGCCAGCAGCCAAGGCCTAGGGGAGGTGAACACCGGGGAGCTGTTTTTT

d_call: TRBD1
clone_size: NA
v_call: TRBV7-7
j_call: TRBJ1-5
cdr3_aa: CASSADRAGPQHF
cdr3_nt: TGTGCTAGCAGCGCCGACAGGGCTGGGCCCCAGCATTTT